These T cell receptor beta chains were read from a single sample in a study of blood T cell repertoires in COVID-19. TCRdb's copy holds only in-frame clones and misses some; the assay was immunoSEQ multiplex PCR. Of around 120,000 clones listed, approximately 87% were seen once; the top ten hold about 8%. What was sequenced was peripheral blood. The receptors were gathered from a man between 65 and 85 years old who had recovered from COVID-19. Both conserved end residues are part of each CDR3.

J gene	V gene	CDR3 protein
TRBJ1-2	TRBV7-6	CASSLAFGGGYGYTF
TRBJ1-3	TRBV9	CASSVEAGGSGNTIYF
TRBJ2-3	TRBV2	CASSAQGFTDTQYF
TRBJ2-3	TRBV19	CASSIRPGGDTQYF
TRBJ2-2	TRBV5-1	CASSLKALTNTGELFF
TRBJ2-7	TRBV5-4	CASSSRDRVAEQYF
TRBJ1-2	TRBV6-4	CASSDSWNKTNYGYTF
TRBJ2-2	TRBV4-2	CASSQVAGGQSGELFF
TRBJ1-5	TRBV10-3	CAIGTGSHQPQHF
TRBJ2-7	TRBV7-2	CASSLRVQLGAYEQYF
TRBJ2-3	TRBV3-1/TRBV3-2	CASSTRLPGDTQYF
TRBJ2-7	TRBV7-6	CASSSGLAVGQYF
TRBJ1-3	TRBV29-1	CSVVPGGATGNTIYF
TRBJ2-2	TRBV28	CASSPGLGRPGELFF
TRBJ2-7	TRBV20-1	CSAKSYEQYF
TRBJ2-7	TRBV7-2	CASSWGKRGYEQYF
TRBJ2-1	TRBV9	CASSELGLAVEVDEQFF
TRBJ2-7	TRBV7-9	CASSLGRGLKDEQYF
TRBJ1-1	TRBV28	CASRDNRGYTEAFF